This is a list of T cell receptor beta chains from one sample in a study of shared T cell receptors in the human thymus. The table came from immunoSEQ multiplex PCR; TCRdb's copy has only in-frame clones and leaves some out. The table has 550,000 to 800,000 clones, approximately 85% seen once. This same sample was also taken into another study, of human thymus T cells.

Source material: thymocytes. The receptor source for this set is a girl in the first two years of life with a congenital heart defect. Each CDR3 is given with its conserved first and last residue. Fields, in order: V gene, J gene, clone size, CDR3 protein. Size is omitted from some rows. Given values are once, few, many or a class for expanded clones.

>TRBV27|TRBJ1-6|.
CASSHTSRGGSYNSPLHF
>TRBV4-1|TRBJ1-1|.
CASSQEKAGRWDTEAFF
>TRBV27|TRBJ2-5|.
CASSLPEDLETQYF
>TRBV4-1|TRBJ2-4|.
CASSPRFLAKNIQYF
>TRBV2|TRBJ1-2|.
CASSERWESGYTF
>TRBV18|TRBJ2-1|.
CASSPPTGHTNTYNEQFF
>TRBV5-6|TRBJ2-6|.
CASSLGRQGLSNVLTF
>TRBV27|TRBJ1-2|few
CASKATGGGYGYTF
>TRBV28|TRBJ1-1|once
CASSLAGATTEAFF
>TRBV6-1|TRBJ2-7|.
CASSAGLGVNYEQYF
>TRBV2|TRBJ1-6|.
CASSELGTRLVDSPLHF
>TRBV19|TRBJ1-1|.
CASSHGQGGSRAFF
>TRBV19|TRBJ1-6|.
CASSTQLDRANSPLHF
>TRBV4-1|TRBJ1-2|.
CASSQPTGSQYGYTF
>TRBV5-1|TRBJ1-1|.
CASSLGQEPPWTEAFF
>TRBV6-6|TRBJ1-6|.
CASSRADRLNSPLHF
>TRBV6-1|TRBJ1-2|.
CASRPGGPHHYGYTF
>TRBV18|TRBJ1-1|few
CASSPTGYSEAFF
>TRBV4-3|TRBJ1-4|once
CASSQGGGSNEKLFF
>TRBV5-6|TRBJ1-1|.
CASNYRDRYTEAFF
>TRBV5-4|TRBJ2-1|.
CASSLRRGGTYNEQFF
>TRBV5-6|TRBJ2-7|.
CASSCRTSGGARMTYEQYF
>TRBV7-9|TRBJ1-2|.
CASSLEGAVGYTF
>TRBV9|TRBJ2-1|.
CASSVGMFSGGADEQFF
>TRBV18|TRBJ1-1|few
CASSQAGHANTEAFF
>TRBV19|TRBJ2-7|few
CASSKGTPYEQYF
>TRBV6-1|TRBJ1-2|.
CASLGRYGYTF
>TRBV7-2|TRBJ2-7|.
CASSAGTGGSSTSYEQYF
>TRBV5-6|TRBJ1-2|.
CASSADSTGGFYYGYTF
>TRBV10-2|TRBJ2-4|.
CASSEIGGGQYF